These T cell receptor beta chains were read from a single sample in a study of T cell responses to AZD1222 COVID-19 vaccine. Sequencing was performed with immunoSEQ multiplex PCR; in TCRdb, only in-frame clones are kept and a portion is missing. The data hold about 120,000 clones, with about 90% observed a single time. Here the sequenced sample was peripheral blood, taken on day 0 of AZD1222 vaccination. The receptor set was obtained from an adult in good health. The CDR3 runs from the conserved cysteine through the conserved F or W. D genes are given only for firm matches. A clone size is listed for some rows: how often the clone was seen (once, few, many), or a class if it is expanded.

d_call	v_call	j_call	clone_size	cdr3_nt	cdr3_aa
NA	TRBV7-8	TRBJ1-2	NA	TGTGCCAGCAGCTTAGGGGAGGGAGGCTACACCTTC	CASSLGEGGYTF
NA	TRBV3-1/TRBV3-2	TRBJ2-3	NA	TGTGCCAGCAGCCGCGGGACGGCCACAGATACGCAGTATTTT	CASSRGTATDTQYF
TRBD1	TRBV27	TRBJ1-3	NA	TGTGCCAGCAGTCCAGCGACAGGGACTGGAAACACCATATATTTT	CASSPATGTGNTIYF
NA	TRBV18	TRBJ1-3	NA	TGTGCCAGCTCACTACTCCAGGGCCGGGACACCATATATTTT	CASSLLQGRDTIYF
NA	TRBV19	TRBJ2-5	NA	TGTGCCAGTAGGGGAAGCCAAGAGACCCAGTACTTC	CASRGSQETQYF
NA	TRBV27	TRBJ2-1	NA	TGTGCCAGCAGTTTCTTCGGGACACTCTACAATGAGCAGTTCTTC	CASSFFGTLYNEQFF
NA	TRBV6-5	TRBJ2-7	NA	TGTGCCAGCAGTTATAGAAAAAGGACCACTGACTACGAGCAGTACTTC	CASSYRKRTTDYEQYF
NA	TRBV4-1	TRBJ1-1	NA	TGCGCCAGCAGCCAAGATTGGGCCAGGCAAAACACTGAAGCTTTCTTT	CASSQDWARQNTEAFF
NA	TRBV29-1	TRBJ2-1	once	TGCAGCTACTTGGGGCAGCCGTCCTACAATGAGCAGTTCTTC	CSYLGQPSYNEQFF
NA	TRBV11-1	TRBJ2-1	NA	TGTGCCAGCAGCTCTCCTACACAGGGTAGAAATGAGCAGTTCTTC	CASSSPTQGRNEQFF
NA	TRBV6-5	TRBJ1-1	NA	TGTGCCAGCAGTTACTCGATTAAGGGGACTGAAGCTTTCTTT	CASSYSIKGTEAFF
NA	TRBV7-9	TRBJ2-7	NA	TGTGCCAGCAGCTTTTTTAACCCCCACGAGCAGTACTTC	CASSFFNPHEQYF
NA	TRBV30	TRBJ1-5	once	TGTGCCTGGAGTGCGGCCGCCGATCAGCCCCAGCATTTT	CAWSAAADQPQHF
TRBD1	TRBV4-1	TRBJ1-2	NA	TGCGCCAGCAGCCAAGCCCCTACAGGGGGCGGATCCTATGGCTACACCTTC	CASSQAPTGGGSYGYTF
NA	TRBV2	TRBJ2-2	NA	TGTGCCAGCAGTGAATTTGAGTACACCGGGGAGCTGTTTTTT	CASSEFEYTGELFF
TRBD1	TRBV3-1/TRBV3-2	TRBJ1-2	NA	TGTGCCAGCAGCCAGGGGGTGCAGGGGGCTGATGGCTACACCTTC	CASSQGVQGADGYTF
TRBD1	TRBV18	TRBJ1-4	NA	TGTGCCAGCTCACCATCTGGGACAGGGGGTGAAAAACTGTTTTTT	CASSPSGTGGEKLFF
NA	TRBV11-2	TRBJ1-2	once	TGTGCCAGCAGCCATGGGTTCAGGGAGAATGGCTACACCTTC	CASSHGFRENGYTF
NA	TRBV5-8	TRBJ1-1	NA	TGTGCCAGCAGCTTGGTGGCAGGCGTGGAGAACACTGAAGCTTTCTTT	CASSLVAGVENTEAFF
NA	TRBV6-6	TRBJ2-2	NA	TGTGCCAGCACCGGGGGCGCGAACACCGGGGAGCTGTTTTTT	CASTGGANTGELFF
NA	TRBV14	TRBJ2-1	once	TGTGCCAGCAGCCAAGATTGGCAGGGTGGTGAGCAGTTCTTC	CASSQDWQGGEQFF
NA	TRBV2	TRBJ1-5	NA	TGTGCCAGCAGGATACAGGAGAGCAATCAGCCCCAGCATTTT	CASRIQESNQPQHF
NA	TRBV29-1	TRBJ2-2	NA	TGCAGCGTTGAATTGGTAAAGGCCGGGGAGCTGTTTTTT	CSVELVKAGELFF
TRBD2	TRBV6-2/TRBV6-3	TRBJ2-3	NA	TGTGCCAGCAGTTATACTAGCGGGGGGCCTAGCACAGATACGCAGTATTTT	CASSYTSGGPSTDTQYF
NA	TRBV19	TRBJ1-5	NA	TGTGCCAGTACTGACACTCGCAATCAGCCCCAGCATTTT	CASTDTRNQPQHF
TRBD2	TRBV15	TRBJ2-3	NA	TGTGCCACCAGCGGGGCTACTAGCGGGGAGGCAGATACGCAGTATTTT	CATSGATSGEADTQYF
NA	TRBV3-1/TRBV3-2	TRBJ1-2	NA	TGTGCCAGCAGAAGGACGGCCTCCTATGGCTACACCTTC	CASRRTASYGYTF
NA	TRBV10-3	TRBJ2-4	NA	TGTGCCACCGGCTCAGCCAAAAACATTCAGTACTTC	CATGSAKNIQYF
TRBD1	TRBV4-2	TRBJ2-2	NA	TGTGCCAGCAGGTGGACAGGGGGTAACACCGGGGAGCTGTTTTTT	CASRWTGGNTGELFF
NA	TRBV2	TRBJ2-5	few	TGTGCCAGCAGTGGACAGGGAGGGAAGACCCAGTACTTC	CASSGQGGKTQYF
NA	TRBV3-1/TRBV3-2	TRBJ1-1	NA	TGTGCCAGCAGCCAACAGGGCGGCGCTGAAGCTTTCTTT	CASSQQGGAEAFF
NA	TRBV28	TRBJ1-5	once	TGTGCCAGCACCCCGGGGACTGTCGGCAATCAGCCCCAGCATTTT	CASTPGTVGNQPQHF